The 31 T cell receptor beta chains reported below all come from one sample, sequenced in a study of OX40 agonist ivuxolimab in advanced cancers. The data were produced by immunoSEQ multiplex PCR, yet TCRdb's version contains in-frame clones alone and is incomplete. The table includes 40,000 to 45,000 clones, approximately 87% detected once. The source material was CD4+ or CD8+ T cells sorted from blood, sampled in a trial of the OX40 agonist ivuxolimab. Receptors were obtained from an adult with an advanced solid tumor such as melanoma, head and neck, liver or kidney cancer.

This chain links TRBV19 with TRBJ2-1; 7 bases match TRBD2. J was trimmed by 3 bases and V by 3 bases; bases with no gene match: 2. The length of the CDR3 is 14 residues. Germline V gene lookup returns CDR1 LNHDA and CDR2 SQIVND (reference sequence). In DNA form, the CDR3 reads TGTGCCAGTAGTATGGGGACTAACTACAATGAGCAGTTCTTC. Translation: CASSMGTNYNEQFF.

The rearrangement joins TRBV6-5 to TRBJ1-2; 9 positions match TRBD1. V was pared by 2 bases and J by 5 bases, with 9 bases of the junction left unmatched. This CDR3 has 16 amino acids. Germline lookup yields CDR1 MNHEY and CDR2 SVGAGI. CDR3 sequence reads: CASSYNNLGTGYGYTF. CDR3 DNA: TGTGCCAGCAGTTACAACAACCTCGGGACAGGGTATGGCTACACCTTC.

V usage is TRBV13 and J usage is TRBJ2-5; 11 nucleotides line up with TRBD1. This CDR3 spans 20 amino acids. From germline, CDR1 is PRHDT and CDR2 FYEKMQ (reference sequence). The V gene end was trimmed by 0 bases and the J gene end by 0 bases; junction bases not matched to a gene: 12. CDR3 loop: CASSLGAPGTGGGDQETQYF. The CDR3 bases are TGTGCCAGCAGCTTAGGGGCCCCCGGGACAGGGGGTGGCGACCAAGAGACCCAGTACTTC.

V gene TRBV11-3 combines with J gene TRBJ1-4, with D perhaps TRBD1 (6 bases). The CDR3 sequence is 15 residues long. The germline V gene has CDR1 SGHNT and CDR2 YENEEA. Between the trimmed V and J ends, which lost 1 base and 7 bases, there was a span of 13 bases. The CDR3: CASSLAGGLSEKLFF. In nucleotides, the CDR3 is TGTGCCAGCAGCTTAGCGGGGGGGCTGAGTGAAAAACTGTTTTTT.

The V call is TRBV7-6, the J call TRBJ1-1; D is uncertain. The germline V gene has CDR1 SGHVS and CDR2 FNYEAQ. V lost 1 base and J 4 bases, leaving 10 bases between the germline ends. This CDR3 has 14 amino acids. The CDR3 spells CASSLEMGTTEAFF. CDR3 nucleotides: TGTGCCAGCAGCTTAGAGATGGGAACCACTGAAGCTTTCTTT. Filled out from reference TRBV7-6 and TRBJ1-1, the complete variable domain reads GAGVSQSPRYKVTKRGQDVALRCDPISGHVSLYWYRQALGQGPEFLTYFNYEAQQDKSGLPNDRFSAERPEGSISTLTIQRTEQRDSAMYRCASSLEMGTTEAFFGQGTRLTVV.

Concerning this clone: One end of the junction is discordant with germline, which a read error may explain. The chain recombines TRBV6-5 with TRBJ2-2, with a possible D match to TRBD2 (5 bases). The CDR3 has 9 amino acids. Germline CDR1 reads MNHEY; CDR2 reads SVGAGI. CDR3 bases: TGTGCCAGCCACCGGGGAGCTGTTTTT. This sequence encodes CASHRGAVF.

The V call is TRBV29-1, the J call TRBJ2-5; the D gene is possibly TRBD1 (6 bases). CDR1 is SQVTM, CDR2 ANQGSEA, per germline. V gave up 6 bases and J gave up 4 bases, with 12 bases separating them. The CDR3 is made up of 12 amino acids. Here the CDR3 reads CSVRGAAETQYF. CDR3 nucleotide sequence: TGCAGCGTCAGGGGAGCGGCAGAGACCCAGTACTTC.

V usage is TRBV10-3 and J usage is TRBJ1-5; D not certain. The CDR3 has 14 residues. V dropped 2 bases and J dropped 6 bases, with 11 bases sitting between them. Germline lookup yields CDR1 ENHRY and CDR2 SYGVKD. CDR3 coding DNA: TGTGCCATCAGTGAGGCCAGGTGGGGTCAGCCCCAGCATTTT. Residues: CAISEARWGQPQHF.

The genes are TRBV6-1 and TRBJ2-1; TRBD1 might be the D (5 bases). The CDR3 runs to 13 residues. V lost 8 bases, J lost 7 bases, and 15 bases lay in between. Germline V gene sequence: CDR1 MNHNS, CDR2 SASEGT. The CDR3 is CASEITTGNEQFF. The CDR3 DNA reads TGTGCCAGCGAGATTACAACAGGTAATGAGCAGTTCTTC.

CDR3 bases: TGTGCCACCAGCGCTCACAGGGGCCAGCTAACGGGGGACACTGAAGCTTTCTTT. Its translation is CATSAHRGQLTGDTEAFF. The chain links TRBV15 to TRBJ1-1; 7 nucleotides agree with TRBD1. Germline lookup yields CDR1 LNHNV and CDR2 YYDKDF (reference sequence). Trimming took 5 bases from V and 3 from J; bases not matched to a gene: 18. CDR3 length equals 18 residues. The full variable domain, in which reference TRBV15 and TRBJ1-1 provide the parts outside the CDR3, is DAMVIQNPRYQVTQFGKPVTLSCSQTLNHNVMYWYQQKSSQAPKLLFHYYDKDFNNEADTPDNFQSRRPNTSFCFLDIRSPGLGDTAMYLCATSAHRGQLTGDTEAFFGQGTRLTVV.

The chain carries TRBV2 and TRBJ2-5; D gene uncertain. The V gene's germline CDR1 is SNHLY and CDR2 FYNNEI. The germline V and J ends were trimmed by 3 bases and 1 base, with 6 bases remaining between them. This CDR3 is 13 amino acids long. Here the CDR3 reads CASSESSQETQYF. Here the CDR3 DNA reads TGTGCCAGCAGTGAGTCCTCCCAAGAGACCCAGTACTTC.

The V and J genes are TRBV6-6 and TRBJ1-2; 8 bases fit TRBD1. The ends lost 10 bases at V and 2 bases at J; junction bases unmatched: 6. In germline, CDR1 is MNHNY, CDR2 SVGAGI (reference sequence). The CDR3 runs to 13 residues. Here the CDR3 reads CAISDRANYGYTF. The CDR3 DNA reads TGTGCCATCTCGGACAGGGCGAACTATGGCTACACCTTC.

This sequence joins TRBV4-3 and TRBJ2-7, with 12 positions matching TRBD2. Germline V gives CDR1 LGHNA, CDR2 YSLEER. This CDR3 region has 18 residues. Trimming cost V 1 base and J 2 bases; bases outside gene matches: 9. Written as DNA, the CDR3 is TGCGCCAGCAGCCAAGGGCTAGCGGGAGGGCCGATGACCTACGAGCAGTACTTC. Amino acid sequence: CASSQGLAGGPMTYEQYF.

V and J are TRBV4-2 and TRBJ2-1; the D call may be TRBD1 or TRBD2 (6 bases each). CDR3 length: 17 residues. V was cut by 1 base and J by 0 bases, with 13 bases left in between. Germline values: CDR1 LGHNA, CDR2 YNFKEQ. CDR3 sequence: CASSQGGARGSYNEQFF. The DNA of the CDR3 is TGTGCCAGCAGCCAAGGGGGGGCCAGGGGCTCCTACAATGAGCAGTTCTTC.

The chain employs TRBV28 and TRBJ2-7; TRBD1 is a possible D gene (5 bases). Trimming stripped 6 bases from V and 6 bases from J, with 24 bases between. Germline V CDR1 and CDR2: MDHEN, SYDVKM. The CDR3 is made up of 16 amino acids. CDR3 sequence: CASSFNDRQQGLEQYF. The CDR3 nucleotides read TGTGCCAGCAGCTTCAACGACAGACAACAAGGTCTCGAGCAGTACTTC.

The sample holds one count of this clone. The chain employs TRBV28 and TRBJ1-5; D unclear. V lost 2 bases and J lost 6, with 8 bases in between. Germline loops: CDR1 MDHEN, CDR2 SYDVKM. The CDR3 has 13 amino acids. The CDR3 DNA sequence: TGTGCCAGCAGTTTAAAGGTCGCTCAGCCCCAGCATTTT. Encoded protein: CASSLKVAQPQHF.

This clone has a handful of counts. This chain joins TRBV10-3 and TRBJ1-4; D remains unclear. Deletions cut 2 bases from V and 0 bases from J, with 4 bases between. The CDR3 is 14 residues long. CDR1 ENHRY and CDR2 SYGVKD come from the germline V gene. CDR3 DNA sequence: TGTGCCATCAGTGAGGCTACAACTAATGAAAAACTGTTTTTT. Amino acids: CAISEATTNEKLFF.

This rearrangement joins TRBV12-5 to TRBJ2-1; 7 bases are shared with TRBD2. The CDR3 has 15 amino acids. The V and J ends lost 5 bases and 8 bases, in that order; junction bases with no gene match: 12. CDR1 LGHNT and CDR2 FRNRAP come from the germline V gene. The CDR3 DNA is TGTGCTAGTGGTAACGGAGGGAGGGAAATGGATGAGCAGTTCTTC. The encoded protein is CASGNGGREMDEQFF.

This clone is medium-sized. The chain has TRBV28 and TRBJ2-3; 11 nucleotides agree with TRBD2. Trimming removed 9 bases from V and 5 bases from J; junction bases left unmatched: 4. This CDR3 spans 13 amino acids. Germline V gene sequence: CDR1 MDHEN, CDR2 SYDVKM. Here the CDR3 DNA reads TGTGCCAGTAGCGGGAGGGCCTTAGATACGCAGTATTTT. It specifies CASSGRALDTQYF.

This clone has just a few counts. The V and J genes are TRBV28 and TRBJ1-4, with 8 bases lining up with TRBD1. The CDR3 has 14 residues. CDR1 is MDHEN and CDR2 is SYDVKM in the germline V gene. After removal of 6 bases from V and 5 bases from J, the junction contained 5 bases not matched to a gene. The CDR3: CASSRTGKNEKLFF. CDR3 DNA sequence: TGTGCCAGCAGCCGGACAGGGAAAAATGAAAAACTGTTTTTT.

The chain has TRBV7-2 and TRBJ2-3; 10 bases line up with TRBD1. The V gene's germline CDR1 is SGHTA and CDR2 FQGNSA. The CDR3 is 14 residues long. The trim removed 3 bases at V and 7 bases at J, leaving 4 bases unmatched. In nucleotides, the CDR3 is TGTGCCAGCAGCTTGACAGGGGGCGGAAATACGCAGTATTTT. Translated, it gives CASSLTGGGNTQYF.

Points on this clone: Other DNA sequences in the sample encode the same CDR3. CDR3 in amino acids: CASSEETQYF. The CDR3 region has the DNA TGTGCCAGCAGTGAAGAGACCCAGTACTTC. V gene TRBV2 combines with J gene TRBJ2-5; D uncertain. Trimming shortened V by 1 base and J by 6 bases, and 0 bases separated the two germline ends. This CDR3 comprises 10 residues. Germline-derived CDR1 and CDR2 are SNHLY and FYNNEI.

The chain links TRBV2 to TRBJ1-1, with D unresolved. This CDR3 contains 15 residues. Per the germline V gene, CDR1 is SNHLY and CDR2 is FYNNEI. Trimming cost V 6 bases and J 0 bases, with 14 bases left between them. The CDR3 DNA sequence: TGTGCCAGCAGACAGAGTTCTTTGATGAACACTGAAGCTTTCTTT. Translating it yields CASRQSSLMNTEAFF.

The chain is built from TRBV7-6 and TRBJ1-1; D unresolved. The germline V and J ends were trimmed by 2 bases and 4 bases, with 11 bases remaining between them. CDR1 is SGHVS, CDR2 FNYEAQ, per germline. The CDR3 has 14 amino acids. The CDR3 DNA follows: TGTGCCAGCAGCTTATCAGCCCCGAGCACTGAAGCTTTCTTT. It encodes CASSLSAPSTEAFF. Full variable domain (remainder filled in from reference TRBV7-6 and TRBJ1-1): GAGVSQSPRYKVTKRGQDVALRCDPISGHVSLYWYRQALGQGPEFLTYFNYEAQQDKSGLPNDRFSAERPEGSISTLTIQRTEQRDSAMYRCASSLSAPSTEAFFGQGTRLTVV.

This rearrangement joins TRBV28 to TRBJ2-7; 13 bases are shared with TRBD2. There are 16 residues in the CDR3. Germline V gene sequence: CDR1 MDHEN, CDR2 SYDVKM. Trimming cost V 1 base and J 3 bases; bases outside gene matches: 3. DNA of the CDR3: TGTGCCAGCAGTTTATTAACTAGCGGGAGGGGCTACGAGCAGTACTTC. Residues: CASSLLTSGRGYEQYF.

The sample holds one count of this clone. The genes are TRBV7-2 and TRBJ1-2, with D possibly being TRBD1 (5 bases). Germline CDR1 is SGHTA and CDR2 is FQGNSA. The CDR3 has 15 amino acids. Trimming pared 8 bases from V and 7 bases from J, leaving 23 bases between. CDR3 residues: CASGSTAAGGGGYTF. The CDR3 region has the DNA TGTGCCAGCGGATCAACCGCCGCGGGGGGTGGTGGCTACACCTTC.

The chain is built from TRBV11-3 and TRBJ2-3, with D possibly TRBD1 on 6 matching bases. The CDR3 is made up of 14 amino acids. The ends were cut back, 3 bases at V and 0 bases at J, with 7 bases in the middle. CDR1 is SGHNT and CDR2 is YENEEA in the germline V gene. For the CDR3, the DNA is TGTGCCAGCAGCTTTGACAGGAGCACAGATACGCAGTATTTT. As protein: CASSFDRSTDTQYF.

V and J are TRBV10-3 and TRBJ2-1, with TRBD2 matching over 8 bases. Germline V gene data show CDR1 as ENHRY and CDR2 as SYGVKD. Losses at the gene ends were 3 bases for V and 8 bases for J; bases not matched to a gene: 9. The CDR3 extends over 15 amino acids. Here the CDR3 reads CAISDSGGPGDEQFF. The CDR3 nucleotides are TGTGCCATCAGTGATTCGGGAGGGCCTGGGGATGAGCAGTTCTTC.

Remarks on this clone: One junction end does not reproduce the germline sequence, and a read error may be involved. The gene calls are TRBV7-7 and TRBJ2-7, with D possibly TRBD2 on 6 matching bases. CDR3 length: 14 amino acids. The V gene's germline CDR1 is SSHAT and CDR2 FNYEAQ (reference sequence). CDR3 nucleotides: TGTGCTAGCAGCCTCAGATCCGAGGGAGGCGAGCAGTACTTC. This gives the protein CASSLRSEGGEQYF. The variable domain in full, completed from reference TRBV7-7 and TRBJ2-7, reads GAGVSQSPRYKVTKRGQDVTLRCDPISSHATLYWYQQALGQGPEFLTYFNYEAQPDKSGLPSDRFSAERPEGSISTLTIQRTEQRDSAMYRCASSLRSEGGEQYFGPGTRLTVT.

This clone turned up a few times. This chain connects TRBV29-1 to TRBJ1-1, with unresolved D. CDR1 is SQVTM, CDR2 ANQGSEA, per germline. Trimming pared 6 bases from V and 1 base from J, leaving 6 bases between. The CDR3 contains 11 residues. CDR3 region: CSVYKNTEAFF. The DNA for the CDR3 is TGCAGCGTATACAAGAACACTGAAGCTTTCTTT.

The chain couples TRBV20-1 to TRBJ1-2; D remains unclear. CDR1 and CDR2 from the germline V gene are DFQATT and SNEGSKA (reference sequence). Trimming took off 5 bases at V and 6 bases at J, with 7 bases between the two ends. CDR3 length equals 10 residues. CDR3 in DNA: TGCAGTGCTTGGAGGAATGGCTACACCTTC. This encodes CSAWRNGYTF.